This section outlines one TCR beta chain sequence together with its context. Profiled with immunoSEQ multiplex PCR; TCRdb holds only in-frame clones, not every one. The table shows approximately 320,000 clones, with more than 90% occurring only once. These data originate in a study of blood T cell repertoires in COVID-19. Two negative PCRs, clearance, or symptom resolution characterized the recovered Cohort 3 donors. This TCR came from a man aged 55 to 70 who had recovered from COVID-19. The source material was PBMCs or T cells enriched from blood (not recorded which).

In nucleotides, the CDR3 is TGTGCCTGGAGTGTACTCGGGCAAGAGACCCAGTACTTC. Its protein product is CAWSVLGQETQYF. The chain combines TRBV30 with TRBJ2-5, with unresolved D. The V gene lost 0 bases and the J gene lost 2 bases, with 7 bases spanning the gap. This CDR3 has 13 residues. CDR1 GTSNPN and CDR2 SVGIG come from the germline V gene (reference sequence).